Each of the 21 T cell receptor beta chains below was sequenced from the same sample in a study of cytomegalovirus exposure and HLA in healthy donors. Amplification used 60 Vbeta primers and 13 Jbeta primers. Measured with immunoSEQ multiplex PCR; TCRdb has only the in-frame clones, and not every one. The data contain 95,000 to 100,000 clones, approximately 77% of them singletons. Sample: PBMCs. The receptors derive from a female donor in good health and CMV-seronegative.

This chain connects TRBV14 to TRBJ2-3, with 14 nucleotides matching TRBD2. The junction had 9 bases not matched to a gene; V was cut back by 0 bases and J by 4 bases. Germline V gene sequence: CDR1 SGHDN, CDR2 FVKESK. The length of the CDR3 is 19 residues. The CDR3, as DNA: TGTGCCAGCAGCCAAGAAGAGACTAGCGGGAGGGCCTTGGCAGATACGCAGTATTTT. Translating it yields CASSQEETSGRALADTQYF.

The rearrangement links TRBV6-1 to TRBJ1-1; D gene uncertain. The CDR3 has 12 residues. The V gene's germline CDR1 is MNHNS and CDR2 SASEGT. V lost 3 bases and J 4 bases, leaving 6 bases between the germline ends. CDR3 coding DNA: TGTGCCAGCAGTGACCTATTCACTGAAGCTTTCTTT. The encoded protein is CASSDLFTEAFF.

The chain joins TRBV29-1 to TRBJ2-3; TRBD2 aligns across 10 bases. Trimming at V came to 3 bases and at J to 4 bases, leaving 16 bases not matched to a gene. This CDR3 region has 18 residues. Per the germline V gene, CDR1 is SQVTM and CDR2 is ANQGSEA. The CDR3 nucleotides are TGCAGCGTTGAGGGGGTAGCGGGGGGTCCTTCCTATTCAGATACGCAGTATTTT. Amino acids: CSVEGVAGGPSYSDTQYF.

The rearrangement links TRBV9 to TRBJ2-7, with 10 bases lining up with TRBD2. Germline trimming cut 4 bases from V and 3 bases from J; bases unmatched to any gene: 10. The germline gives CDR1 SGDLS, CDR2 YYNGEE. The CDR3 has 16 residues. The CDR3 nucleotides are TGTGCCAGCAGCTCCGGGACTAGCGTCGAACTCTACGAGCAGTACTTC. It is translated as CASSSGTSVELYEQYF.

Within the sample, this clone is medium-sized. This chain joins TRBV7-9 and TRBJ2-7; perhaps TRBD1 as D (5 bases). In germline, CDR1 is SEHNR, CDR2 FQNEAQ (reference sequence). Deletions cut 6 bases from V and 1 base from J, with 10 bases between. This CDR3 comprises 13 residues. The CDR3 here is CASSDSRSYEQYF. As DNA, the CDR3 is TGTGCCAGCAGTGACAGCCGATCCTACGAGCAGTACTTC. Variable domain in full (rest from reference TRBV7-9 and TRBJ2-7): DTGVSQNPRHKITKRGQNVTFRCDPISEHNRLYWYRQTLGQGPEFLTYFQNEAQLEKSRLLSDRFSAERPKGSFSTLEIQRTEQGDSAMYLCASSDSRSYEQYFGPGTRLTVT.

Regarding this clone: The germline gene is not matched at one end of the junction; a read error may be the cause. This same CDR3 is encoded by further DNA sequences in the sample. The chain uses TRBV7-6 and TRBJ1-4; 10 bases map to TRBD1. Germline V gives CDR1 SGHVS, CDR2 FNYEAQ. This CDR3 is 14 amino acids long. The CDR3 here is CASSSGTGVRELFF. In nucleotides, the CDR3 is TGCGCCAGCAGCTCCGGGACAGGGGTCCGGGAACTGTTTTTT.

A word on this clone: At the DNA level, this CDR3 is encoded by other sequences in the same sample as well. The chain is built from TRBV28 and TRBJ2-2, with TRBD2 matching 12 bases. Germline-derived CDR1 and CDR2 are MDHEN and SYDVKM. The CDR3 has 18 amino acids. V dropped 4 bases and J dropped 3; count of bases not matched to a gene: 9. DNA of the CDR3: TGTGCCAGCAGTTCAATCCCCTCTAGCGGGAGGGACACCGGGGAGCTGTTTTTT. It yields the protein CASSSIPSSGRDTGELFF.

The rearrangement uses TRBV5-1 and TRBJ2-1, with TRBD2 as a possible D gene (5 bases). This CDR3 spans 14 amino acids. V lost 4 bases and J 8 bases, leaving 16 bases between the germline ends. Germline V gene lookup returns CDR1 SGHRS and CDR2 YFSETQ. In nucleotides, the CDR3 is TGCGCCAGCAGCGACCTGGGCGGAGGTGATGAGCAGTTCTTC. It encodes CASSDLGGGDEQFF.

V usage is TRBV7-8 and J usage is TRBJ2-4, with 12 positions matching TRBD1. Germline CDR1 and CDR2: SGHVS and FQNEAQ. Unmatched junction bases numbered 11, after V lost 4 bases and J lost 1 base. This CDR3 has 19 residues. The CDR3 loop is CASSWWDRGHPRAKNIQYF. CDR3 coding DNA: TGTGCCAGCAGCTGGTGGGACAGGGGGCATCCTAGGGCCAAAAACATTCAGTACTTC.

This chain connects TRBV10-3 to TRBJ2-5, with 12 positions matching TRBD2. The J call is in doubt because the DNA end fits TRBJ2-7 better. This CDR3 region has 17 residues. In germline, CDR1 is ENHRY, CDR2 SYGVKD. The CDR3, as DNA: TGTGCCATCAGACGGCTGACGACTAGCGGGGGTTCCTACGAGCAGTACTTC. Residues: CAIRRLTTSGGSYEQYF.

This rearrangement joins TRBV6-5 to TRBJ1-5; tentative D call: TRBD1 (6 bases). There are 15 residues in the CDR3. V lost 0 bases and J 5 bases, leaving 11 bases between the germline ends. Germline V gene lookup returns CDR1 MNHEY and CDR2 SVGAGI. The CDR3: CASSYSAQGYQPQHF. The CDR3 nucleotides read TGTGCCAGCAGTTACTCGGCTCAGGGGTATCAGCCCCAGCATTTT.

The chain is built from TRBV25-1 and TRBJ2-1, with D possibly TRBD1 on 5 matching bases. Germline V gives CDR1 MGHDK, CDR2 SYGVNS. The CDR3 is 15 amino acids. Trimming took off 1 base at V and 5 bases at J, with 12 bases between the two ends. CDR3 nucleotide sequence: TGTGCCAGCAGTGAATGGCGGCAGGGCGACAATGAGCAGTTCTTC. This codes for CASSEWRQGDNEQFF.

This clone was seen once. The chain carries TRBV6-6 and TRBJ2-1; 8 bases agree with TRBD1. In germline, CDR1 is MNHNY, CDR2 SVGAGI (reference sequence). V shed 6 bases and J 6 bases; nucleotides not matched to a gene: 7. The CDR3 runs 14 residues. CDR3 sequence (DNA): TGTGCCAGCAGATGGACAGGGACGGGCAATGAGCAGTTCTTC. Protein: CASRWTGTGNEQFF.

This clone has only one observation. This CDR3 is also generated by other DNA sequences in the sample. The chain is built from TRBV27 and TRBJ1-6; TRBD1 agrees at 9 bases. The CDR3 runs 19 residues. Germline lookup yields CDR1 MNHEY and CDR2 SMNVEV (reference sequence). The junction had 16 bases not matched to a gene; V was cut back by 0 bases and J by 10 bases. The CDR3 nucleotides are TGTGCCAGCAGTTTATCGTTGAGTGCCGGGGACAGGGCCTTCTCACCCCTCCACTTT. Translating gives CASSLSLSAGDRAFSPLHF.

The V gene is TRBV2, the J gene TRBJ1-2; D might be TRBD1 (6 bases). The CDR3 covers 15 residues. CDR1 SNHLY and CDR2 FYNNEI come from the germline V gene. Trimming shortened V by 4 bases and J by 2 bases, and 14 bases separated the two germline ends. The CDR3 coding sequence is TGTGCCAGCAGTGTAGGACAGCGTATGAACTATGGCTACACCTTC. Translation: CASSVGQRMNYGYTF. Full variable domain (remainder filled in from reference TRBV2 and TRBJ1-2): EPEVTQTPSHQVTQMGQEVILRCVPISNHLYFYWYRQILGQKVEFLVSFYNNEISEKSEIFDDQFSVERPDGSNFTLKIRSTKLEDSAMYFCASSVGQRMNYGYTFGSGTRLTVV.

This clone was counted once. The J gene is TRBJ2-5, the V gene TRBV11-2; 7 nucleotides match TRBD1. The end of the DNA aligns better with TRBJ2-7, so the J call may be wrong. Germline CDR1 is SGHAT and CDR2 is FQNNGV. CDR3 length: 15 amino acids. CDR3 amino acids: CASSRDRVTPYEQYF. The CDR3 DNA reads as TGTGCCAGCAGCCGCGACAGGGTTACCCCCTACGAGCAGTACTTC.

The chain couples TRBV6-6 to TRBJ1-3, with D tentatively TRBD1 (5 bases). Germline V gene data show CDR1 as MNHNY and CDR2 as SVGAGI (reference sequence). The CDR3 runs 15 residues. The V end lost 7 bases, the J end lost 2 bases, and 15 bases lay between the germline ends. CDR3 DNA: TGTGCCAGCACCTACGGTGGGGCGCCTGGAAACACCATATATTTT. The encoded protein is CASTYGGAPGNTIYF.

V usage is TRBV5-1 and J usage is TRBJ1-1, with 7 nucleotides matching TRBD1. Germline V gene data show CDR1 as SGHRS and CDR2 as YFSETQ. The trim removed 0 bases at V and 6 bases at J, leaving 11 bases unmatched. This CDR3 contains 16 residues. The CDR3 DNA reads TGCGCCAGCAGCTTGGAACTTTCGCAGGGGGGCTCTGAAGCTTTCTTT. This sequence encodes CASSLELSQGGSEAFF.

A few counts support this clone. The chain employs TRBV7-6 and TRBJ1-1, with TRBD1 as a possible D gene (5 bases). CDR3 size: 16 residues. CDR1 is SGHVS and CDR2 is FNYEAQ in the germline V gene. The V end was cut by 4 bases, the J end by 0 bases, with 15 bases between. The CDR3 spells CASSSFSWGVNTEAFF. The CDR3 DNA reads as TGTGCCAGCAGCTCCTTCTCCTGGGGGGTGAACACTGAAGCTTTCTTT.

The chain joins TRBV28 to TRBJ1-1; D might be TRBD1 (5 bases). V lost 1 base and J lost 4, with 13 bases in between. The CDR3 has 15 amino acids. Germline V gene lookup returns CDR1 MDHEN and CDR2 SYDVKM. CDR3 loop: CASSLSQGIGTEAFF. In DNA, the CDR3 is TGTGCCAGCAGTTTATCCCAGGGTATCGGCACTGAAGCTTTCTTT.

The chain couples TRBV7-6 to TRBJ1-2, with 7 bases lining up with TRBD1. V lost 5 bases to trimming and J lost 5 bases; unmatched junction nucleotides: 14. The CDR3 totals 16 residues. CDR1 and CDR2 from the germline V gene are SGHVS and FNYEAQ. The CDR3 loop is CASSRRTGAKDYGYTF. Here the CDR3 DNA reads TGTGCCAGCAGCAGACGTACAGGGGCCAAGGATTATGGCTACACCTTC.